The clone carrying this T cell receptor beta chain was detected a few times. The sample belongs to a study of patients and donors after allogeneic stem cell transplantation. The CDR3 totals 16 residues. From germline, CDR1 is MNHNS and CDR2 SASEGT. The V and J ends lost 6 bases and 8 bases respectively, with 22 bases between them. TCRdb used MiXCR to reprocess the RT-PCR reads, holding one entry per CDR3 protein. Among roughly 230,000 distinct CDR3 sequences listed, 13% to 15% were seen once. This chain uses TRBV6-1 with TRBJ1-4, with D uncertain. The source material was blood, either unsorted or a sorted T cell fraction (not recorded which). The receptor's source is a human donor who was either an allogeneic HSCT recipient or a stem cell or donor lymphocyte infusion donor (not recorded which). It is not recorded whose cells these are; they may come from a transplant donor. The CDR3 spells CASRSQGSESKEKLFF. The CDR3 DNA sequence: TGTGCCAGCAGATCACAAGGGAGCGAGAGTAAGGAAAAACTGTTTTTT.